These T cell receptor beta chains were read from a single sample in a study of CD8 T cells in Susac syndrome. MiXCR, applied by TCRdb to the immunoSEQ multiplex PCR reads, yields one record per CDR3 protein. The table has 120,000 to 150,000 distinct CDR3 sequences, approximately 95% seen once. Sequenced input: CD4+ T cells from PBMCs. These receptors were collected from a human donor with multiple sclerosis. Both conserved end residues are part of each CDR3. The D gene is left open where the match is weak. Not every row has a clone size; where given, it reads once, few, many or a size class.

NA,TRBJ1-5,13,NA,TRBV20-1,CSARHRANQPQHF,TGCAGTGCTAGACACAGGGCTAATCAGCCCCAGCATTTT
NA,TRBJ1-2,15,NA,TRBV7-2,CASSPDSDRPYGYTF,TGTGCCAGCAGCCCCGACAGCGATCGACCCTATGGCTACACCTTC
NA,TRBJ2-5,15,TRBD1,TRBV7-9,CASSSDRAEVETQYF,TGTGCCAGCAGCTCGGACAGGGCGGAGGTGGAGACCCAGTACTTC
once,TRBJ1-4,14,NA,TRBV20-1,CSASGDTGGEKLFF,TGCAGTGCTAGTGGGGACACGGGAGGCGAAAAACTGTTTTTT
NA,TRBJ2-1,15,TRBD1,TRBV20-1,CSATDGTGYYNEQFF,TGCAGTGCTACCGACGGGACAGGTTACTACAATGAGCAGTTCTTC
NA,TRBJ2-7,12,NA,TRBV30,CAWNSGSYEQYF,TGTGCCTGGAACTCCGGGTCCTACGAGCAGTACTTC
NA,TRBJ2-7,13,NA,TRBV20-1,CSARDGRGFEQYF,TGCAGTGCTAGAGATGGGAGGGGGTTCGAGCAGTACTTC
once,TRBJ2-1,17,TRBD1,TRBV24-1,CATSDPGTGLSYNEQFF,TGTGCCACCAGTGATCCTGGGACAGGGCTCTCCTACAATGAGCAGTTCTTC
NA,TRBJ2-4,15,NA,TRBV16,CASSQSGTAKNIQYF,TGTGCCAGCAGCCAATCAGGGACAGCCAAAAACATTCAGTACTTC
NA,TRBJ1-2,14,TRBD1,TRBV24-1,CATSDDRGRDGYTF,TGTGCCACCAGTGATGACAGGGGGCGTGATGGCTACACCTTC
NA,TRBJ2-7,15,TRBD2,TRBV29-1,CSVNLAGGTSDEQYF,TGCAGCGTTAACCTAGCGGGAGGGACTAGTGACGAGCAGTACTTC
NA,TRBJ2-7,12,NA,TRBV30,CAGSGIGYEQYF,TGTGCCGGATCCGGCATCGGATACGAGCAGTACTTC
NA,TRBJ2-1,15,TRBD2,TRBV7-2,CASSLVSGSMNEQFF,TGTGCCAGCAGCTTAGTTAGCGGGAGCATGAATGAGCAGTTCTTC
NA,TRBJ2-7,12,NA,TRBV29-1,CSVEDSPYEQYF,TGCAGCGTTGAAGACAGCCCCTACGAGCAGTACTTC
NA,TRBJ1-1,14,NA,TRBV2,CASSEIGLDTEAFF,TGTGCCAGCAGTGAGATTGGATTGGACACTGAAGCTTTCTTT
NA,TRBJ2-1,15,NA,TRBV20-1,CSAYEAGTAYNEQFF,TGCAGTGCCTATGAGGCGGGGACGGCCTACAATGAGCAGTTCTTC
NA,TRBJ2-2,15,NA,TRBV30,CAWSRLGGNTGELFF,TGTGCCTGGAGCCGACTAGGAGGGAACACCGGGGAGCTGTTTTTT
NA,TRBJ1-3,12,NA,TRBV7-2,CASTQKGNTIYF,TGTGCCAGCACACAAAAAGGAAACACCATATATTTT
once,TRBJ1-5,16,TRBD1,TRBV28,CASSSWTGNSNQPQHF,TGTGCCAGCAGTTCCTGGACAGGGAATAGCAATCAGCCCCAGCATTTT
NA,TRBJ2-4,15,NA,TRBV6-1,CASSGQGLAKNIQYF,TGTGCCAGCAGTGGGCAGGGACTAGCCAAAAACATTCAGTACTTC
NA,TRBJ1-2,13,NA,TRBV10-2,CAVARGANYGYTF,TGCGCCGTTGCCCGGGGGGCTAACTATGGCTACACCTTC
once,TRBJ1-5,13,NA,TRBV28,CASRAAGYQPQHF,TGTGCCAGCAGAGCTGCGGGCTATCAGCCCCAGCATTTT
NA,TRBJ2-5,14,NA,TRBV5-1,CASSLDGLRETQYF,TGCGCCAGCAGCTTGGACGGACTAAGGGAGACCCAGTACTTC
once,TRBJ2-1,15,NA,TRBV20-1,CSAPRGGVSYNEQFF,TGCAGTGCCCCCAGGGGAGGCGTCTCCTACAATGAGCAGTTCTTC
NA,TRBJ1-6,14,TRBD1,TRBV11-2,CASSNRQGNSPLHF,TGTGCCAGCAGCAACCGACAGGGGAATTCACCCCTCCACTTT
NA,TRBJ1-5,14,NA,TRBV3-1,CASSPRGRNQPQHF,TGTGCCAGCAGCCCCCGTGGCCGCAATCAGCCCCAGCATTTT
NA,TRBJ2-1,13,TRBD1,TRBV5-1,CASTRQGNNEQFF,TGCGCCAGCACCAGACAGGGGAACAATGAGCAGTTCTTC
NA,TRBJ2-1,14,TRBD2,TRBV29-1,CSVVGLADQGEQFF,TGCAGCGTGGTAGGCCTAGCGGATCAGGGTGAGCAGTTCTTC
NA,TRBJ2-3,15,NA,TRBV20-1,CSARDHWVSTDTQYF,TGCAGTGCTAGAGATCACTGGGTGAGCACAGATACGCAGTATTTT
NA,TRBJ2-1,16,TRBD2,TRBV27,CASSNKTSGRYNEQFF,TGTGCCAGCAGCAACAAAACTAGCGGGAGATACAATGAGCAGTTCTTC
NA,TRBJ2-1,15,NA,TRBV5-4,CASSPGGEATNEQFF,TGTGCCAGCAGCCCCGGCGGGGAAGCCACGAATGAGCAGTTCTTC
few,TRBJ2-7,12,NA,TRBV28,CASSPGPREQYF,TGTGCCAGCAGTCCCGGCCCCCGCGAGCAGTACTTC
NA,TRBJ1-4,14,NA,TRBV15,CATSRDRGNEKLFF,TGTGCCACCAGCAGGGACCGGGGGAATGAAAAACTGTTTTTT
NA,TRBJ1-1,12,NA,TRBV30,CAWKRAETEAFF,TGTGCCTGGAAGCGCGCGGAAACTGAAGCTTTCTTT
NA,TRBJ1-2,13,TRBD1,TRBV28,CASRPDRAGGYTF,TGTGCCAGCAGACCCGACAGGGCAGGCGGCTACACCTTC
NA,TRBJ2-2,18,TRBD1,TRBV10-3,CAISESPRTGRNTGELFF,TGTGCCATCAGTGAGTCTCCCCGGACAGGGAGGAACACCGGGGAGCTGTTTTTT
NA,TRBJ2-3,14,TRBD2,TRBV12-3/TRBV12-4,CASLRGGSRDTQYF,TGTGCCAGCCTGCGGGGGGGCTCTAGAGATACGCAGTATTTT
NA,TRBJ2-7,14,NA,TRBV3-1,CASSQDAGFYEQYF,TGTGCCAGCAGCCAAGATGCAGGGTTCTACGAGCAGTACTTC
NA,TRBJ2-7,15,TRBD1,TRBV19,CASSNADRLAYEQYF,TGTGCCAGTAGTAACGCGGACAGGCTAGCCTACGAGCAGTACTTC
NA,TRBJ2-3,12,NA,TRBV2,CASLSGLDTQYF,TGTGCCAGCTTGTCGGGGCTCGATACGCAGTATTTT
NA,TRBJ2-3,14,TRBD1,TRBV27,CASRVGQDTDTQYF,TGTGCCAGCAGGGTGGGACAGGACACAGATACGCAGTATTTT
NA,TRBJ2-1,14,TRBD1,TRBV29-1,CSASSGTGSNEQFF,TGCAGCGCCTCTTCCGGGACAGGGTCAAATGAGCAGTTCTTC
NA,TRBJ2-7,15,TRBD2,TRBV20-1,CSARRLAGDVAEQYF,TGCAGTGCTAGGCGACTAGCGGGAGACGTAGCCGAGCAGTACTTC
NA,TRBJ1-6,19,NA,TRBV27,CASSHTGLGLLGSESPLHF,TGTGCCAGCAGCCATACAGGGTTGGGCCTTTTAGGGAGTGAATCACCCCTCCACTTT
NA,TRBJ2-1,13,TRBD1,TRBV23-1,CASSQSLRQGEFF,TGCGCCAGCAGTCAATCGTTGAGACAGGGAGAGTTCTTC
once,TRBJ1-5,15,NA,TRBV7-2,CASSLGVAGNQPQHF,TGTGCCAGCAGCCTGGGGGTGGCGGGCAATCAGCCCCAGCATTTT
once,TRBJ2-1,15,NA,TRBV9,CASSVGDGLSSEQFF,TGTGCCAGCAGCGTAGGGGATGGGCTTAGTAGTGAGCAGTTCTTC
NA,TRBJ1-1,14,NA,TRBV3-1,CASSRGSINREAFF,TGTGCCAGCAGCCGCGGGTCAATCAACCGGGAAGCTTTCTTT
NA,TRBJ1-2,14,NA,TRBV30,CAWNSQLPNYGYTF,TGTGCCTGGAACAGCCAGCTCCCTAACTATGGCTACACCTTC
once,TRBJ2-5,15,TRBD2,TRBV12-3/TRBV12-4,CASSSGTSGVGPQYF,TGTGCCAGCAGTTCGGGGACTAGCGGGGTTGGGCCCCAGTACTTC
NA,TRBJ2-5,15,TRBD2,TRBV6-4,CASSPLAGAGETQYF,TGTGCCAGTTCACCATTAGCGGGAGCGGGAGAGACCCAGTACTTC
NA,TRBJ2-5,14,NA,TRBV9,CASSESPLQETQYF,TGTGCCAGCAGCGAGAGTCCGCTCCAAGAGACCCAGTACTTC
NA,TRBJ1-4,12,NA,TRBV28,CASSNPEEKLFF,TGTGCCAGCAGTAATCCCGAGGAAAAACTGTTTTTT
NA,TRBJ2-4,13,TRBD1,TRBV29-1,CSGSGTAGNIQYF,TGCAGCGGATCCGGGACAGCTGGCAACATTCAGTACTTC
once,TRBJ1-1,14,NA,TRBV7-8,CASSLAGAYTEAFF,TGTGCCAGCAGCTTAGCGGGGGCTTACACTGAAGCTTTCTTT
NA,TRBJ2-7,13,TRBD2,TRBV20-1,CSARDPGLAPVTF,TGCAGTGCTAGGGATCCGGGACTAGCTCCAGTGACCTTC
NA,TRBJ1-2,13,NA,TRBV28,CASSPGTNYGYTF,TGTGCCAGCAGTCCCGGGACAAACTATGGCTACACCTTC
NA,TRBJ1-2,13,TRBD1,TRBV29-1,CSAPGQGNYGYTF,TGCAGCGCTCCGGGACAGGGGAACTATGGCTACACCTTC
NA,TRBJ2-7,19,TRBD1,TRBV20-1,CSARRPGQGANWRAYEQYF,TGCAGTGCTCGCCGACCGGGACAGGGGGCGAATTGGAGGGCCTACGAGCAGTACTTC
NA,TRBJ2-3,17,NA,TRBV7-8,CASSLAVGDGYTDTQYF,TGTGCCAGCAGCTTAGCAGTGGGGGACGGATACACAGATACGCAGTATTTT